This TCR beta chain stems from a study of beta chain features in type 1 diabetes. On average, the one heparinised blood draw given by each donor was approximately 120 mL. Each of the CD4+ naive, central memory, regulatory and stem cell-like memory populations was sorted via CD45RO/CCR7/CD25/CD127/CD95/CD27. Findings of the study overall: Naive, central memory and regulatory TCRB repertoires appeared more similar among patients than healthy donors. Across all four CD4+ subsets, people with type 1 diabetes showed modestly shorter TCRB CDR3s. PCR might show a preference for shorter templates, equally across patients and controls.

As every portion of the isolated RNA was reverse transcribed, the sequencing read expressed TCRB transcripts. TCRdb's copy holds only in-frame clones and misses some; the assay was immunoSEQ multiplex PCR. The sample has approximately 26,000 clones; roughly two thirds are singletons. The CDR3 extends over 14 amino acids. Unmatched junction bases numbered 1, after V lost 3 bases and J lost 1 base. Germline V gives CDR1 SGHTA, CDR2 FQGTGA. Concerning this clone: The antigen is not known.

The chain has TRBV7-3 and TRBJ1-1, with TRBD1 identical over 8 bases. The receptor was isolated from a woman aged 30 to 39 with type 1 diabetes. Sample: Tregs from blood. CDR3 bases: TGTGCCAGCAGCTTGACAGGGGAGAACACTGAAGCTTTCTTT. Residues: CASSLTGENTEAFF.